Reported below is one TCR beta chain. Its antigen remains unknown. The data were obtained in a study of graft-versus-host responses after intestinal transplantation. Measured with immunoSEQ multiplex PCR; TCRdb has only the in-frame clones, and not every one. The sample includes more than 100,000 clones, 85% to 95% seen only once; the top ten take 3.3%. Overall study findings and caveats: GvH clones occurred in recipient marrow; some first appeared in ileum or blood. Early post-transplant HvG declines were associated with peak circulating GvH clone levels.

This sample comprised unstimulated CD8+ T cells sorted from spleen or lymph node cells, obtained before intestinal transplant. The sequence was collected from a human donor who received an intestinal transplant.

CDR3 DNA sequence: TGTGCCAGCAGTTTAGTTAGCGGTAGCACAGATACGCAGTATTTT. This gives the protein CASSLVSGSTDTQYF. The chain links TRBV27 to TRBJ2-3; a weak D match, TRBD2 (6 bases). Germline lookup yields CDR1 MNHEY and CDR2 SMNVEV (reference sequence). The V end lost 2 bases, the J end lost 0 bases, and 9 bases lay between the germline ends. This CDR3 has 15 residues.